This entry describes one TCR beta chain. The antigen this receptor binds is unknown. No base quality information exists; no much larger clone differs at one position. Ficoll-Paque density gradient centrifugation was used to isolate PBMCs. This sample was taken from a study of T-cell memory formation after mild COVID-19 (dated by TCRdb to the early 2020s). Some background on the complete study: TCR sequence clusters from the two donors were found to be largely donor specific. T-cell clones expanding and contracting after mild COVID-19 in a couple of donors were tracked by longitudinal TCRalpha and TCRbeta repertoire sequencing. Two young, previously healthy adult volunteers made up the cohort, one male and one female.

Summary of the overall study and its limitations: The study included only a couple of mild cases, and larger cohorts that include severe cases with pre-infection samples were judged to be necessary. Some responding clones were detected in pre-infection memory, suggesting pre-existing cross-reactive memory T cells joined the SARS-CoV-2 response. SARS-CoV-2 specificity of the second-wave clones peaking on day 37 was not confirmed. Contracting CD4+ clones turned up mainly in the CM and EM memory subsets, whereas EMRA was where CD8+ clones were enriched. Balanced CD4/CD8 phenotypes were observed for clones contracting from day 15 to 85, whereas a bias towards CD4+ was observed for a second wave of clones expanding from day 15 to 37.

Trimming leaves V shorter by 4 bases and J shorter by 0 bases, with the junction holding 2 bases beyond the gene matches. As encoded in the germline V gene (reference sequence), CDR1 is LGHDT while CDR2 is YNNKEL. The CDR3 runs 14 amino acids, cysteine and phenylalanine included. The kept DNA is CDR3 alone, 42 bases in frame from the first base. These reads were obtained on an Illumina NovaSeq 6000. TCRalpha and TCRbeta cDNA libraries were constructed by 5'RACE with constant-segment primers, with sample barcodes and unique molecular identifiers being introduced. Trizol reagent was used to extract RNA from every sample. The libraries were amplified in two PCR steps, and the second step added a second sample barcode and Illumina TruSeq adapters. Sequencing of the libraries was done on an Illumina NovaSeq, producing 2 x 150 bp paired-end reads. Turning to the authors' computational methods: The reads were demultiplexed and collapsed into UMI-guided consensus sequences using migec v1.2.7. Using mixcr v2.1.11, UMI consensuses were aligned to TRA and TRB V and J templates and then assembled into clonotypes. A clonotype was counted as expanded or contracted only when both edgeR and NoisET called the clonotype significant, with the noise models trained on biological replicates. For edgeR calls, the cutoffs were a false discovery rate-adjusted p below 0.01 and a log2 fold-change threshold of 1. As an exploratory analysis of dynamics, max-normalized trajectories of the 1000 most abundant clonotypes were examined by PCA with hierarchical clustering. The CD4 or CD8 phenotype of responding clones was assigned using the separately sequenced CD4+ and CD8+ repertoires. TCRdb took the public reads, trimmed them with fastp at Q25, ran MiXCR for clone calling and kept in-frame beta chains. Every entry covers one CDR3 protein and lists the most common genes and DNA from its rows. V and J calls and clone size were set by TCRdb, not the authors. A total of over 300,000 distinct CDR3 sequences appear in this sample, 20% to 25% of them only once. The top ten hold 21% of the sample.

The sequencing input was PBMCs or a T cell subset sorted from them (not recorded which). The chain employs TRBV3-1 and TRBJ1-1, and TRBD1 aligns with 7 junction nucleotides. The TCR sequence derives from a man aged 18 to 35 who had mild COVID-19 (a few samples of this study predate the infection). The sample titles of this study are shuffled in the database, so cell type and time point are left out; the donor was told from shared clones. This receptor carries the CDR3 CASSPGGMNTEAFF. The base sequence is TGTGCCAGCAGCCCAGGGGGGATGAACACTGAAGCTTTCTTT.